This T cell receptor beta chain was observed in a study of cytomegalovirus exposure and HLA in healthy donors. The CDR3 sequence is 13 residues long. The V gene's germline CDR1 is SEHNR and CDR2 FQNEAQ (reference sequence). V was pared by 6 bases and J by 4 bases, with 1 base of the junction left unmatched. With 60 Vbeta and 13 Jbeta primers, the PCR was carried out. TCRdb's table, derived via immunoSEQ multiplex PCR, lists solely in-frame clones and lacks some. Here the sample spans some 250,000 clones, 82% being singletons. The clonotype was recovered from a woman between 35 and 50 years old in good health and CMV-seropositive. Material for sequencing was PBMCs. The V and J genes are TRBV7-9 and TRBJ2-1; 9 nucleotides line up with TRBD2. DNA for the CDR3: TGTGCCAGCAGGACTAGCGGTTACAATGAGCAGTTCTTC. This gives the protein CASRTSGYNEQFF.